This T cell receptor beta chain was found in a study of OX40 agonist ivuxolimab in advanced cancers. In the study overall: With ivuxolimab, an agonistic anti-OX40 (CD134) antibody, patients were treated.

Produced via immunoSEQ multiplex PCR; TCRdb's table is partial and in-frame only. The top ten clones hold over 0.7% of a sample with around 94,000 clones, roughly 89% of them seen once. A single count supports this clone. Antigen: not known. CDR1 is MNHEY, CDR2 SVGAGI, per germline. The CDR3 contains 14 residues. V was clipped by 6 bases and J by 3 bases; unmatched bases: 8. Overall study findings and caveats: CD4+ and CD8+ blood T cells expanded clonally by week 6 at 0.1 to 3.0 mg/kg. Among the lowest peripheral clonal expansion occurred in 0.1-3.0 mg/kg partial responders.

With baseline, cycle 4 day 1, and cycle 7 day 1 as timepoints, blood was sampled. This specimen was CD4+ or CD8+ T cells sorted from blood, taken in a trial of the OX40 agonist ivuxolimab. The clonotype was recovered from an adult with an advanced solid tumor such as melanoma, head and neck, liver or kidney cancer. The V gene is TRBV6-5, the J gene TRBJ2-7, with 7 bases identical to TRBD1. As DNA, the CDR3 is TGTGCCAGCAGCAGACGGGACAGCCTCTACGAGCAGTACTTC. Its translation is CASSRRDSLYEQYF.